These 8 T cell receptor beta chains were all obtained from the same sample, sequenced in a study of shared clonotypes between healthy human individuals. Only in-frame clones appear in the TCRdb table, and some are missing; sequencing was by immunoSEQ multiplex PCR. The table records approximately 2,000,000 clones, 92% of them present only once. The source material was naive CD4+ T cells from PBMCs. Documented subset: CD45RA+ positively selected. These receptors were taken from a man aged 18-30 years in good health. Some clones in this sample may be carry-over from other donors' samples.

The rearrangement links TRBV4-1 to TRBJ1-5; 7 positions agree with TRBD1. With 4 bases clipped from V and 2 bases from J, the junction kept 8 bases outside the gene matches. This CDR3 is built from 16 residues. Germline-derived CDR1 and CDR2 are MGHRA and YSYEKL. This CDR3 reads CASSRRQGDGNQPQHF. In DNA form, the CDR3 reads TGCGCCAGCAGCCGAAGACAGGGCGACGGCAATCAGCCCCAGCATTTT.

The gene calls are TRBV9 and TRBJ2-5, with 7 bases lining up with TRBD2. After removal of 3 bases from V and 7 bases from J, the junction contained 12 bases not matched to a gene. The germline V gene has CDR1 SGDLS and CDR2 YYNGEE. The CDR3 covers 15 residues. CDR3 sequence: CASSAGLAALGTQYF. In DNA, the CDR3 is TGTGCCAGCAGCGCCGGCCTAGCGGCTCTCGGGACCCAGTACTTC.

The gene calls are TRBV7-8 and TRBJ2-2; D is undetermined. V shed 1 base and J shed 9 bases, with 9 bases lying between them. The CDR3 totals 13 residues. Germline V gene sequence: CDR1 SGHVS, CDR2 FQNEAQ. The CDR3 loop is CASSLVASRELFF. CDR3 DNA sequence: TGTGCCAGCAGCTTAGTGGCAAGTAGGGAGCTGTTTTTT.

Comments on this clone: The identical CDR3 is also encoded by other nucleotide sequences in the sample. V usage is TRBV5-1 and J usage is TRBJ2-7; the match to TRBD1 covers 8 bases. The CDR3 loop spans 14 amino acids. J gave up 2 bases and V 2 bases, and 3 bases lay outside the gene matches. Germline CDR1 and CDR2: SGHRS and YFSETQ. CDR3 loop: CASSFRQGTYEQYF. The CDR3 coding sequence is TGCGCCAGCAGCTTTCGACAGGGGACCTACGAGCAGTACTTC. The full variable domain, its missing parts supplied by reference TRBV5-1 and TRBJ2-7, is KAGVTQTPRYLIKTRGQQVTLSCSPISGHRSVSWYQQTPGQGLQFLFEYFSETQRNKGNFPGRFSGRQFSNSRSEMNVSTLELGDSALYLCASSFRQGTYEQYFGPGTRLTVT.

This chain connects TRBV18 to TRBJ1-2, with D possibly matching TRBD1 (5 bases). The CDR3 is 12 residues long. Germline V gene data show CDR1 as KGHSH and CDR2 as LQKENI. The ends were cut back, 6 bases at V and 7 bases at J, with 12 bases in the middle. CDR3 nucleotides: TGTGCCAGCTCCCACCGGGACGGTGGCTACACCTTC. Residues: CASSHRDGGYTF.

About this clone: Other DNA sequences in this sample translate to the same CDR3. This rearrangement joins TRBV9 to TRBJ1-5; no clear D gene. Germline V CDR1 and CDR2: SGDLS, YYNGEE. The CDR3 runs to 13 residues. V was pared by 2 bases and J by 0 bases, with 3 bases between. The CDR3, as DNA: TGTGCCAGCAGCGTGGCTAGCAATCAGCCCCAGCATTTT. Translation: CASSVASNQPQHF.

The rearrangement joins TRBV27 to TRBJ2-1; D not certain. Germline V lookup: CDR1 MNHEY, CDR2 SMNVEV (reference sequence). With 7 bases removed from V and 0 bases from J, the gap between germline ends came to 7 bases. CDR3 length: 13 amino acids. The CDR3 nucleotides read TGTGCCAGCACCCCGACCTCCTACAATGAGCAGTTCTTC. It codes for CASTPTSYNEQFF.

The genes are TRBV18 and TRBJ1-1, with no clear D. The germline CDR1 and CDR2 sequences are KGHSH and LQKENI. The CDR3 is 14 residues long. V was cut by 4 bases and J by 1 base, with 10 bases left in between. The CDR3 loop reads CASSQTDENTEAFF. DNA for the CDR3: TGTGCCAGCTCACAGACGGATGAGAACACTGAAGCTTTCTTT. Variable domain in full (rest from reference TRBV18 and TRBJ1-1): NAGVMQNPRHLVRRRGQEARLRCSPMKGHSHVYWYRQLPEEGLKFMVYLQKENIIDESGMPKERFSAEFPKEGPSILRIQQVVRGDSAAYFCASSQTDENTEAFFGQGTRLTVV.